A single sample gave rise to the 9 T cell receptor beta chains below, sequenced in a study of blood T cell repertoires in COVID-19. Clones were sequenced by immunoSEQ multiplex PCR, and TCRdb holds only the in-frame ones, with some missing. The sample holds 300,000 to 450,000 clones, more than 65% seen once. The material sequenced was peripheral blood. Receptor source: a human donor with acute or convalescent COVID-19. The donor label of this sample is uncertain.

The rearrangement joins TRBV12-3 or TRBV12-4 to TRBJ1-4, with D hard to call. The CDR3 runs to 13 residues. V lost 6 bases, J lost 7 bases, and 12 bases lay in between. CDR3 amino acids: CASSQNGFEKLFF. CDR3 bases: TGTGCCAGCAGCCAAAACGGGTTTGAAAAACTGTTTTTT.

The V and J genes are TRBV6-5 and TRBJ1-6; D is possibly TRBD1 (5 bases). The germline V gene encodes CDR1 MNHEY and CDR2 SVGAGI. The CDR3 has 15 residues. V was pared by 6 bases and J by 8 bases, with 17 bases between. CDR3 region: CASSQKGSADSPLHF. The CDR3 region has the DNA TGTGCCAGCAGCCAGAAGGGGTCCGCGGATTCACCCCTCCACTTT.

The chain uses TRBV28 and TRBJ2-3, with D hard to call. Germline lookup yields CDR1 MDHEN and CDR2 SYDVKM. Trimming removed 3 bases at V and 1 base at J, with 5 bases between. CDR3 length: 13 residues. The CDR3 nucleotides are TGTGCCAGCAGTTTCCCCGGCACAGATACGCAGTATTTT. It yields the protein CASSFPGTDTQYF.

This clone was counted a single time. The chain combines TRBV6-5 with TRBJ1-1; D is unresolved. The ends were cut back, 2 bases at V and 5 bases at J, with 15 bases in the middle. The CDR3 is 15 amino acids. Germline CDR1 and CDR2: MNHEY and SVGAGI. The CDR3 here is CASSYDSARRTEAFF. The DNA for the CDR3 is TGTGCCAGCAGTTACGATTCGGCTCGGCGGACTGAAGCTTTCTTT.

The chain recombines TRBV18 with TRBJ2-5; 13 nucleotides align to TRBD2. V dropped 2 bases and J dropped 2; count of bases not matched to a gene: 11. The CDR3 consists of 19 residues. CDR1 is KGHSH, CDR2 LQKENI, per germline. CDR3 residues: CASSPGLAGVGRGQETQYF. Written as DNA, the CDR3 is TGTGCCAGCTCACCAGGACTAGCGGGAGTGGGAAGGGGACAAGAGACCCAGTACTTC.

This chain joins TRBV10-2 and TRBJ1-6; tentatively, D is TRBD1 (5 bases). This CDR3 is built from 14 residues. Germline lookup yields CDR1 WSHSY and CDR2 SAAADI. The V and J ends lost 3 bases and 10 bases respectively, with 13 bases between them. CDR3 protein: CASSEARAGSPLHF. CDR3 DNA sequence: TGCGCCAGCAGTGAAGCCAGGGCTGGATCACCCCTCCACTTT.

This clone was detected only once. The V and J genes are TRBV18 and TRBJ2-1; D gene unclear. There are 13 residues in the CDR3. V dropped 2 bases and J dropped 7 bases, with 9 bases sitting between them. Germline values: CDR1 KGHSH, CDR2 LQKENI. CDR3 protein: CASSPTQTNEQFF. In DNA form, the CDR3 reads TGTGCCAGCTCACCAACCCAGACTAATGAGCAGTTCTTC. Looking up the rest from reference TRBV18 and TRBJ2-1 gives the full variable domain: NAGVMQNPRHLVRRRGQEARLRCSPMKGHSHVYWYRQLPEEGLKFMVYLQKENIIDESGMPKERFSAEFPKEGPSILRIQQVVRGDSAAYFCASSPTQTNEQFFGPGTRLTVL.

The sample holds a few counts of this clone. The chain carries TRBV6-1 and TRBJ1-6, with D uncertain. Germline CDR1 is MNHNS and CDR2 is SASEGT. CDR3 length: 18 amino acids. V gave up 4 bases and J gave up 0 bases, with 16 bases separating them. CDR3 DNA sequence: TGTGCCAGCAGTGCCCAGCTCCCACGGAGCTCCTATAATTCACCCCTCCACTTT. Its protein product is CASSAQLPRSSYNSPLHF.

The J gene is TRBJ1-2, the V gene TRBV4-1; D unclear. V was clipped by 5 bases and J by 5 bases, with 15 bases between them. The CDR3 consists of 14 residues. CDR1 is MGHRA, CDR2 YSYEKL, per germline. CDR3 protein: CASSSTRGPYGYTF. The CDR3 coding sequence is TGCGCCAGCAGCTCGACTCGCGGGCCATATGGCTACACCTTC.